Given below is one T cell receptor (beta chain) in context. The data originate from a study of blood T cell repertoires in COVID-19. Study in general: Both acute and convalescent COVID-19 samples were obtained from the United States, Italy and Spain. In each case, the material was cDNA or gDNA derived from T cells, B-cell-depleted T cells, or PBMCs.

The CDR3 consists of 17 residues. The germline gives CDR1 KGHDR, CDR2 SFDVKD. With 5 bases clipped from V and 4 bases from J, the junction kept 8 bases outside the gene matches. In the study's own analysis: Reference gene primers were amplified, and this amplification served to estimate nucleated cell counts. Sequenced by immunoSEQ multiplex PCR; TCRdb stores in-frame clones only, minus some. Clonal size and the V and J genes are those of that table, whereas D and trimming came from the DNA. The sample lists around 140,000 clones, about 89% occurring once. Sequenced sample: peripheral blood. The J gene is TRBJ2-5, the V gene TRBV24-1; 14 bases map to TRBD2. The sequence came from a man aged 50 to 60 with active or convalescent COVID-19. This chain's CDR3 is CATSGIGLAGGGETQYF. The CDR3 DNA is TGTGCCACCAGTGGTATAGGACTAGCGGGAGGTGGAGAGACCCAGTACTTC.